Following are 28 T cell receptor beta chains from one sample sequenced in a study of blood T cell repertoires in COVID-19. Profiled with immunoSEQ multiplex PCR; TCRdb holds only in-frame clones, not every one. The sample gives 65,000 to 95,000 clones, about 90% of which show up once; 4.6% is in the top ten. The sample taken for sequencing was peripheral blood. The source of these receptors is a middle-aged man with active COVID-19.

V usage is TRBV5-1 and J usage is TRBJ2-5; D is possibly TRBD2 (6 bases). CDR3 length: 13 residues. Germline assignment: CDR1 SGHRS and CDR2 YFSETQ. The V and J ends lost 2 bases and 2 bases respectively, with 7 bases between them. In DNA, the CDR3 is TGCGCCAGCAGCTTCGCGGGACAAGAGACCCAGTACTTC. Translating gives CASSFAGQETQYF.

V gene TRBV18 combines with J gene TRBJ2-1; 10 bases map to TRBD2. Germline lookup yields CDR1 KGHSH and CDR2 LQKENI. There are 15 residues in the CDR3. J was trimmed by 2 bases and V by 2 bases; bases with no gene match: 0. CDR3 nucleotides: TGTGCCAGCTCACCAAGCGGGAGGGCCTACAATGAGCAGTTCTTC. Residues: CASSPSGRAYNEQFF.

This clone was observed a handful of times. The chain carries TRBV7-2 and TRBJ1-2; 9 bases are shared with TRBD1. Germline V gene data show CDR1 as SGHTA and CDR2 as FQGNSA. Losses at the gene ends were 4 bases for V and 4 bases for J; bases not matched to a gene: 7. The CDR3 is 15 residues long. The CDR3 DNA sequence: TGTGCCAGCAGCTCGGGACAGGGATTCGCCTATGGCTACACCTTC. It yields the protein CASSSGQGFAYGYTF.

DNA of the CDR3: TGTGCCAGCAGTTTCGGCAGGGGCTATGGCTACACCTTC. Its protein is CASSFGRGYGYTF. This chain uses TRBV28 with TRBJ1-2; tentatively, D is TRBD1 (6 bases). CDR3 size: 13 residues. V lost 3 bases, J lost 4 bases, and 9 bases lay in between. Germline values: CDR1 MDHEN, CDR2 SYDVKM.

The V call is TRBV7-2, the J call TRBJ2-1; maybe TRBD2 (5 bases). Deletions cut 5 bases from V and 7 bases from J, with 27 bases between. Per germline, CDR1 SGHTA and CDR2 FQGNSA. This CDR3 spans 18 amino acids. CDR3: CASSDVLQWTPTVNEQFF. CDR3 DNA sequence: TGTGCCAGCAGCGACGTCCTTCAATGGACTCCGACTGTTAATGAGCAGTTCTTC.

The chain has TRBV7-9 and TRBJ2-2; D might be TRBD1 (6 bases). CDR1 and CDR2 from the germline V gene are SEHNR and FQNEAQ (reference sequence). The CDR3 runs to 16 residues. Trimming shortened V by 5 bases and J by 6 bases, and 19 bases separated the two germline ends. CDR3 nucleotide sequence: TGTGCCAGCAGCGGAAAAACAGGGTGGGCCGCCGGGGAGCTGTTTTTT. Its protein is CASSGKTGWAAGELFF.

The chain combines TRBV5-5 with TRBJ1-4; no reliable D call. The CDR3 length is 16 residues. V lost 4 bases, J lost 0 bases, and 13 bases lay in between. Germline CDR1 is SGHKS and CDR2 is YYEKEE (reference sequence). The CDR3 region has the DNA TGTGCCAGCAGCCAAGTAGCCAGATCAACTAATGAAAAACTGTTTTTT. Amino acids: CASSQVARSTNEKLFF.

The chain combines TRBV27 with TRBJ1-2, with D perhaps matching TRBD1 (6 bases). This CDR3 is built from 15 residues. With 6 bases removed from V and 4 bases from J, the gap between germline ends came to 18 bases. In germline, CDR1 is MNHEY, CDR2 SMNVEV (reference sequence). Here the CDR3 reads CASRLQGIPSYGYTF. DNA of the CDR3: TGTGCCAGCAGATTACAGGGTATCCCCTCCTATGGCTACACCTTC.

There are a few counts of this clone. The J gene is TRBJ2-1, the V gene TRBV24-1, with TRBD1 as a possible D gene (6 bases). CDR3 length: 16 residues. The V end lost 3 bases, the J end lost 14 bases, and 25 bases lay between the germline ends. CDR1 is KGHDR and CDR2 is SFDVKD in the germline V gene. The CDR3 sequence: CATSDQNTGHTEGEFF. In nucleotides, the CDR3 is TGTGCCACCAGTGATCAAAACACCGGACACACCGAGGGGGAGTTCTTC.

This rearrangement joins TRBV5-1 to TRBJ2-2, with D perhaps matching TRBD1 (5 bases). There are 15 residues in the CDR3. The ends were cut back, 0 bases at V and 4 bases at J, with 10 bases in the middle. Germline V lookup: CDR1 SGHRS, CDR2 YFSETQ. The chain's CDR3 is CASSLDRPVTGELFF. DNA of the CDR3: TGCGCCAGCAGCTTGGACAGGCCGGTCACCGGGGAGCTGTTTTTT.

V gene TRBV28 combines with J gene TRBJ2-5; no clear D. The CDR3 loop spans 13 amino acids. V was pared by 8 bases and J by 1 base, with 11 bases between. Germline values: CDR1 MDHEN, CDR2 SYDVKM. For the CDR3, the DNA is TGTGCCAGCGGCTCAGACTTCCAAGAGACCCAGTACTTC. This sequence encodes CASGSDFQETQYF.

The chain uses TRBV5-4 and TRBJ2-3, with D tentatively TRBD1 (6 bases). CDR1 and CDR2 from the germline V gene are SGHNT and YYREEE (reference sequence). V gave up 4 bases and J gave up 4 bases, with 22 bases separating them. The CDR3 runs to 17 residues. The CDR3 DNA is TGTGCCAGCAGCCTGGAAGTTGGCAGGGGTAAATCAGATACGCAGTATTTT. Translated, it gives CASSLEVGRGKSDTQYF.

This clone was recorded once. V is TRBV5-1 and J is TRBJ2-3, with TRBD1 matching over 10 bases. Unmatched junction bases numbered 4, after V lost 5 bases and J lost 4 bases. This CDR3 is 14 amino acids long. CDR1 SGHRS and CDR2 YFSETQ come from the germline V gene. Written as DNA, the CDR3 is TGCGCCAGCAGGGGACAGGGGTCGGCAGATACGCAGTATTTT. It is translated as CASRGQGSADTQYF.

This clone came up once. This rearrangement joins TRBV28 to TRBJ2-7; 11 bases fit TRBD1. Germline CDR1 reads MDHEN; CDR2 reads SYDVKM. CDR3 size: 15 residues. V gave up 7 bases and J gave up 6 bases; unmatched junction bases: 11. This CDR3 is CASNPTGQGGLEQYF. The CDR3, as DNA: TGTGCCAGCAATCCGACGGGACAGGGGGGACTCGAGCAGTACTTC.

The CDR3 coding sequence is TGTGCCAGTAGTAGAACTAGCGAGAGGCCGTACAATGAGCAGTTCTTC. It yields the protein CASSRTSERPYNEQFF. The chain is built from TRBV19 and TRBJ2-1, with TRBD2 matching 7 bases. The CDR3 consists of 16 residues. Germline V CDR1 and CDR2: LNHDA, SQIVND (reference sequence). V lost 4 bases, J lost 4 bases, and 10 bases stayed unmatched.

This clone was observed a few times. J is TRBJ2-7 and V is TRBV12-5; 8 bases map to TRBD1. Losses at the gene ends were 4 bases for V and 1 base for J; bases not matched to a gene: 12. CDR1 is LGHNT and CDR2 is FRNRAP in the germline V gene. The CDR3 is 17 amino acids. The CDR3 here is CASGSPSGRDRSYEQYF. CDR3 nucleotides: TGTGCTAGTGGTTCGCCATCCGGCCGGGACAGGTCCTACGAGCAGTACTTC. The entire variable domain, with the rest obtained from reference TRBV12-5 and TRBJ2-7, is as follows: DARVTQTPRHKVTEMGQEVTMRCQPILGHNTVFWYRQTMMQGLELLAYFRNRAPLDDSGMPKDRFSAEMPDATLATLKIQPSEPRDSAVYFCASGSPSGRDRSYEQYFGPGTRLTVT.

The V gene is TRBV11-3, the J gene TRBJ2-7; maybe TRBD1 (8 bases). Trimming pared 1 base from V and 2 bases from J, leaving 21 bases between. Germline V lookup: CDR1 SGHNT, CDR2 YENEEA. The CDR3 has 18 residues. DNA for the CDR3: TGTGCCAGCAGCTTAGGCGGGGGAAGGGCAGGGGGCCCCTACGAGCAGTACTTC. This encodes CASSLGGGRAGGPYEQYF.

This clone was found a few times. J is TRBJ2-1 and V is TRBV4-2; no definite D call. Trimming removed 0 bases at V and 9 bases at J, with 9 bases between. This CDR3 region has 13 residues. Germline assignment: CDR1 LGHNA and CDR2 YNFKEQ. The DNA of the CDR3 is TGTGCCAGCAGCCAAGACATAGTTTCTGAGCAGTTCTTC. It specifies CASSQDIVSEQFF.

This chain uses TRBV10-3 with TRBJ1-4; 7 bases match TRBD1. This CDR3 has 15 amino acids. Germline V gene data show CDR1 as ENHRY and CDR2 as SYGVKD. Losses at the gene ends were 4 bases for V and 2 bases for J; bases not matched to a gene: 4. The chain's CDR3 is CAISVSTGTNEKLFF. CDR3 coding DNA: TGTGCCATCAGTGTCTCGACAGGGACTAATGAAAAACTGTTTTTT.

The gene calls are TRBV5-5 and TRBJ2-1; D not resolved. V lost 0 bases and J lost 3, with 4 bases in between. Per the germline V gene, CDR1 is SGHKS and CDR2 is YYEKEE (reference sequence). The CDR3 sequence is 13 residues long. The CDR3 reads CASSLALYNEQFF. For the CDR3, the DNA is TGTGCCAGCAGCTTGGCCCTCTACAATGAGCAGTTCTTC.

The chain carries TRBV6-5 and TRBJ1-5, with D maybe TRBD1 (5 bases). Germline CDR1 is MNHEY and CDR2 is SVGAGI. The ends were cut back, 8 bases at V and 4 bases at J, with 15 bases in the middle. CDR3 length: 14 amino acids. DNA for the CDR3: TGTGCCAGCTTAAGGGGTGAGGTAAATCAGCCCCAGCATTTT. It is translated as CASLRGEVNQPQHF.

The chain couples TRBV2 to TRBJ1-2; D gene uncertain. There are 14 residues in the CDR3. Per germline, CDR1 SNHLY and CDR2 FYNNEI. Trimming removed 6 bases at V and 2 bases at J, with 13 bases between. CDR3 protein: CASRGEGRNYGYTF. CDR3 bases: TGTGCCAGCAGAGGTGAAGGGAGGAACTATGGCTACACCTTC.

The V gene is TRBV5-1, the J gene TRBJ2-1; D possibly corresponds to TRBD2 (6 bases). Germline V gene lookup returns CDR1 SGHRS and CDR2 YFSETQ. V was shortened by 2 bases and J by 3 bases, with 12 bases between the two germline ends. The CDR3 has 15 residues. The CDR3 coding sequence is TGCGCCAGCAGCTTTTCTCGCGGGATCTACAATGAGCAGTTCTTC. Protein: CASSFSRGIYNEQFF.

The chain couples TRBV29-1 to TRBJ2-7; 12 bases are shared with TRBD2. The ends lost 6 bases at V and 4 bases at J; junction bases unmatched: 7. Germline V CDR1 and CDR2: SQVTM, ANQGSEA. The CDR3 spans 14 residues. DNA of the CDR3: TGCAGCGTCGGTGCCGGGACTAGCGGGTACGAGCAGTACTTC. Translated: CSVGAGTSGYEQYF.

The chain couples TRBV4-1 to TRBJ2-3; tentative D call: TRBD1 (5 bases). In germline, CDR1 is MGHRA, CDR2 YSYEKL. CDR3 length equals 13 residues. V lost 4 bases and J 5 bases, leaving 10 bases between the germline ends. This chain's CDR3 is CASSLGPKDTQYF. CDR3 in DNA: TGCGCCAGCAGCCTGGGGCCGAAAGATACGCAGTATTTT.

The V and J genes are TRBV19 and TRBJ2-7; 7 bases align to TRBD2. With V trimmed by 5 bases and J by 6 bases, 10 bases remained unmatched. This CDR3 has 14 amino acids. Germline V gives CDR1 LNHDA, CDR2 SQIVND (reference sequence). As DNA, the CDR3 is TGTGCCAGTAGTCTAGCGGCGGGTCCCCTCGAGCAGTACTTC. Protein: CASSLAAGPLEQYF.

The chain uses TRBV4-1 and TRBJ2-7; 7 nucleotides line up with TRBD1. The V gene end was trimmed by 0 bases and the J gene end by 9 bases; junction bases not matched to a gene: 5. Germline lookup yields CDR1 MGHRA and CDR2 YSYEKL. The CDR3 totals 13 residues. CDR3: CASSQDAGGRQYF. For the CDR3, the DNA is TGCGCCAGCAGCCAAGATGCAGGGGGAAGGCAGTACTTC.

The chain has TRBV12-3 or TRBV12-4 and TRBJ1-1; D remains ambiguous. With 6 bases removed from V and 7 bases from J, the gap between germline ends came to 12 bases. The CDR3 extends over 12 amino acids. The CDR3 spells CASSSDFGEAFF. The CDR3 DNA reads as TGTGCCAGCAGCTCAGATTTTGGTGAAGCTTTCTTT.